This TCR beta chain comes out of a study of Graves' ophthalmopathy and Graves' hyperthyroidism. The V gene's germline CDR1 is SQVTM and CDR2 ANQGSEA. Trimming took 6 bases from V and 1 from J, leaving 7 bases between them. The CDR3 extends over 12 amino acids. This clonotype turned up a few times. Its cognate antigen is unknown. Findings of the study overall: A majority of expanded thyroid clonotypes exceeding 0.001 frequency were likewise present in blood.

Amplification targeted the TCR beta CDR3 regions, with RNA transcripts as the source material. RT-PCR in the first round used HTBI primers; a second-round multiplex PCR followed. TCRdb re-analysed the multiplex PCR reads in MiXCR, keeping a single row per CDR3 protein. The top ten hold around 10% of the sample, which has over a million distinct CDR3 sequences, about two fifths seen once. This sequence joins TRBV29-1 and TRBJ1-5, with D possibly TRBD1 on 5 matching bases. The TCR originated in an adult man with Graves' hyperthyroidism. The sample was peripheral blood or thyroid tissue (not recorded which). The CDR3 bases are TGCAGCGTCCAGGGAAGCAATCAGCCCCAGCATTTT. Translating gives CSVQGSNQPQHF. The variable domain in full, completed from reference TRBV29-1 and TRBJ1-5, reads SAVISQKPSRDICQRGTSLTIQCQVDSQVTMMFWYRQQPGQSLTLIATANQGSEATYESGFVIDKFPISRPNLTFSTLTVSNMSPEDSSIYLCSVQGSNQPQHFGDGTRLSIL.